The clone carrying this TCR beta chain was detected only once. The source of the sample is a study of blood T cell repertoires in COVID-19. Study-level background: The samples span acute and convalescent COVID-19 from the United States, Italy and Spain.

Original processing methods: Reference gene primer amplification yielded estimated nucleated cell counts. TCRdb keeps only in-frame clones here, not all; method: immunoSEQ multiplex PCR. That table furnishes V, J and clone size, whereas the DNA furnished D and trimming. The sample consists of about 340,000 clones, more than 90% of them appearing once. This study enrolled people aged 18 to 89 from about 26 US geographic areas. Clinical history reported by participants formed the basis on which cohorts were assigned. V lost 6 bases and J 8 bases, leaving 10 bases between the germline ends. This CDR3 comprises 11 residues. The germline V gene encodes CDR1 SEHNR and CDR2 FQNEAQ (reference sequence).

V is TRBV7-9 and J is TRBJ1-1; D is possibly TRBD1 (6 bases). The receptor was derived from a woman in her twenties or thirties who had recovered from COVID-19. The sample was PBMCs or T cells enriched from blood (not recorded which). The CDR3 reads CASRSTGEAFF. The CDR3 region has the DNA TGTGCCAGCAGGTCCACAGGGGAAGCTTTCTTT. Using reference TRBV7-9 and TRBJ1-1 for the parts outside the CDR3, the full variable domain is DTGVSQNPRHKITKRGQNVTFRCDPISEHNRLYWYRQTLGQGPEFLTYFQNEAQLEKSRLLSDRFSAERPKGSFSTLEIQRTEQGDSAMYLCASRSTGEAFFGQGTRLTVV.